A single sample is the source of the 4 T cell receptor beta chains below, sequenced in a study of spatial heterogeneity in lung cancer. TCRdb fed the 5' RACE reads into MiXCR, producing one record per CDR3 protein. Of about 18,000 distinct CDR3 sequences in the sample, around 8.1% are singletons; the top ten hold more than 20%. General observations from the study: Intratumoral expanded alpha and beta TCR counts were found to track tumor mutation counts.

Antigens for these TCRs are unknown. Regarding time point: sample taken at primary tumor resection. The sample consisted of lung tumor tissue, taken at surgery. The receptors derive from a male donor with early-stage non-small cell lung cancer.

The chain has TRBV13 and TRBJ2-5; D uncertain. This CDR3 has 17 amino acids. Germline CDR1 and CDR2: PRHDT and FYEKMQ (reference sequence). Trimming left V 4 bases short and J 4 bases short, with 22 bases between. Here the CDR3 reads CASSSRELLGNPETQYF. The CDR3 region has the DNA TGTGCCAGCAGCTCCCGAGAGCTTCTAGGTAACCCAGAGACCCAGTACTTC.

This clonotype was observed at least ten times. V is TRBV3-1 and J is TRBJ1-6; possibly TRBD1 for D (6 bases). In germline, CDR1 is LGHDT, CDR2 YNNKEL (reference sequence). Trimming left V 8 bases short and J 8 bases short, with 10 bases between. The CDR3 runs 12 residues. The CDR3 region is CASGRQDSPLHF. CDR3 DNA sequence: TGTGCCAGCGGACGACAGGATTCACCCCTCCACTTT.

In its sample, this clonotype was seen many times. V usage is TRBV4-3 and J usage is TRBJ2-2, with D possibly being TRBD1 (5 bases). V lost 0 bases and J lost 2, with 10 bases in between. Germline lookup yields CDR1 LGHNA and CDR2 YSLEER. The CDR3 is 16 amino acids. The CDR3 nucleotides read TGCGCCAGCAGCCAAGAGGTTAGGGGAAACACCGGGGAGCTGTTTTTT. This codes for CASSQEVRGNTGELFF.

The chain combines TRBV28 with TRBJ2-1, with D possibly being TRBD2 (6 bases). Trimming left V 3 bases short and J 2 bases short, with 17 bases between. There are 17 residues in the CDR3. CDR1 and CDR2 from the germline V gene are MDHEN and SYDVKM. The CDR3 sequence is CASSFPRPGLPYNEQFF. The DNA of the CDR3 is TGTGCCAGCAGTTTTCCCCGACCGGGACTCCCCTACAATGAGCAGTTCTTC.